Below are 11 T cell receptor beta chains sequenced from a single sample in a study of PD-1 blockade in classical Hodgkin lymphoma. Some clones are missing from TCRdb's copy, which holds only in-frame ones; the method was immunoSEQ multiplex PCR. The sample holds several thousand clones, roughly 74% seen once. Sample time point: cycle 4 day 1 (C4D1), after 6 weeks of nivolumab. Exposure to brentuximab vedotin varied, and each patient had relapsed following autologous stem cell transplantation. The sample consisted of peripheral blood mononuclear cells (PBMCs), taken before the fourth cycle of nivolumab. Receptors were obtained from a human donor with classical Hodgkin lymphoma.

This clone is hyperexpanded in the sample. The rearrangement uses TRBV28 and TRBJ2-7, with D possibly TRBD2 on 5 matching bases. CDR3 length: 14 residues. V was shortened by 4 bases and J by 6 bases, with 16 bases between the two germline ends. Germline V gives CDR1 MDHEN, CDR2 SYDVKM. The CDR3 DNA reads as TGTGCCAGCAGTTGGGTGAGCGGACTTACCGAGCAGTACTTC. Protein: CASSWVSGLTEQYF. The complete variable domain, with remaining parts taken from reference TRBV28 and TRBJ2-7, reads DVKVTQSSRYLVKRTGEKVFLECVQDMDHENMFWYRQDPGLGLRLIYFSYDVKMKEKGDIPEGYSVSREKKERFSLILESASTNQTSMYLCASSWVSGLTEQYFGPGTRLTVT.

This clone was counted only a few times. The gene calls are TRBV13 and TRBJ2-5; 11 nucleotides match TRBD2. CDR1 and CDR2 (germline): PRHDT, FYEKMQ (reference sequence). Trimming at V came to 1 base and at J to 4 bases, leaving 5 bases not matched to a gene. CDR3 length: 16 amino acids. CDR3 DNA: TGTGCCAGCAGCTTAGTACTAGCGGGAGAGGGAGAGACCCAGTACTTC. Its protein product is CASSLVLAGEGETQYF.

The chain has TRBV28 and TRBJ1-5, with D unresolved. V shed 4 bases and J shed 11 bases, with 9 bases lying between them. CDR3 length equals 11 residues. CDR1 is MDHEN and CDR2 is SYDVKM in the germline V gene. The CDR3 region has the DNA TGTGCCAGCAGTTGGGGTTTTACCCAGCATTTT. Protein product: CASSWGFTQHF.

CDR3 DNA: TGCGCCAGCAGCCAAGATTTGGCAGGAGCGTTGAGCTCCTATAATTCACCCCTCCACTTT. This codes for CASSQDLAGALSSYNSPLHF. The chain is built from TRBV4-1 and TRBJ1-6; D ambiguous. The CDR3 runs 20 residues. Trimming took 0 bases from V and 0 from J, leaving 18 bases between them. Germline V lookup: CDR1 MGHRA, CDR2 YSYEKL.

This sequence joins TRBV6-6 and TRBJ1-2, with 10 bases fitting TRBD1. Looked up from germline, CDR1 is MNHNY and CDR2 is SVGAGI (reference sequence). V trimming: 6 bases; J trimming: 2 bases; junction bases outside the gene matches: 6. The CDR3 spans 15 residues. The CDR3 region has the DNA TGTGCCAGCAGGCCAACGGGACAGGGGAACTATGGCTACACCTTC. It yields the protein CASRPTGQGNYGYTF.

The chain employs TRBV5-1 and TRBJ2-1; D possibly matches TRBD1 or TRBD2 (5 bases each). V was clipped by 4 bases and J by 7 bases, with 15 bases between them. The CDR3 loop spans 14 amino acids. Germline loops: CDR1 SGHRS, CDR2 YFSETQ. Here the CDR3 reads CASSPGTPHNEQFF. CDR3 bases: TGCGCCAGCAGCCCTGGGACGCCCCATAATGAGCAGTTCTTC.

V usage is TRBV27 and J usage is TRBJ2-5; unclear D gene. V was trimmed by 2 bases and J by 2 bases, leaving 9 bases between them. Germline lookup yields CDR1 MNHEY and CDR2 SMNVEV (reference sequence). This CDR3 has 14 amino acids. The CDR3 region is CASSLRSAQETQYF. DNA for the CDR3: TGTGCCAGCAGTTTAAGGTCAGCTCAAGAGACCCAGTACTTC.

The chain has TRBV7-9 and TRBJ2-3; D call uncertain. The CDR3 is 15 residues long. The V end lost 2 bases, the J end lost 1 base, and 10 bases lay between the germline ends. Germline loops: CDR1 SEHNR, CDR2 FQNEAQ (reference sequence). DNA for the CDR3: TGTGCCAGCAGCTTAATAAGGTCTGGCACAGATACGCAGTATTTT. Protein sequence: CASSLIRSGTDTQYF.

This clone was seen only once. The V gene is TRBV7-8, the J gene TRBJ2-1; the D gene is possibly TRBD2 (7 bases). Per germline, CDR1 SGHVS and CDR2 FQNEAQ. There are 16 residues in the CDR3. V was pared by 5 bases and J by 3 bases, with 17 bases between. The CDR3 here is CASSDRYREGYNEQFF. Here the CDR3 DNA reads TGTGCCAGCAGCGATAGGTACAGGGAGGGCTACAATGAGCAGTTCTTC. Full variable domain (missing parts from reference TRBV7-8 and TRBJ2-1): GAGVSQSPRYKVAKRGQDVALRCDPISGHVSLFWYQQALGQGPEFLTYFQNEAQLDKSGLPSDRFFAERPEGSVSTLKIQRTQQEDSAVYLCASSDRYREGYNEQFFGPGTRLTVL.

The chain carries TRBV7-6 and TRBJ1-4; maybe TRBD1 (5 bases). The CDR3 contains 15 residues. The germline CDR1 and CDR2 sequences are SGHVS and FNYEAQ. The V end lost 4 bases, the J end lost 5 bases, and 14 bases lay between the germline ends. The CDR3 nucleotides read TGTGCCAGCAGCTCGTCAGGGACTTGGAATGAAAAACTGTTTTTT. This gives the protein CASSSSGTWNEKLFF.

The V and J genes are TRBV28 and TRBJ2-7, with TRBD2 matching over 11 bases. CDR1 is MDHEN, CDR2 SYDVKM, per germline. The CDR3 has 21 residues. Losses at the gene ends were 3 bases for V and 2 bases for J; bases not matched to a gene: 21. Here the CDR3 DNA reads TGTGCCAGCAGTTTGGGGACGGTTCCGAATCTAGCGGGAGGCCCCCCCTACGAGCAGTACTTC. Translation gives CASSLGTVPNLAGGPPYEQYF. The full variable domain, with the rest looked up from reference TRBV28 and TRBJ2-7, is DVKVTQSSRYLVKRTGEKVFLECVQDMDHENMFWYRQDPGLGLRLIYFSYDVKMKEKGDIPEGYSVSREKKERFSLILESASTNQTSMYLCASSLGTVPNLAGGPPYEQYFGPGTRLTVT.